This record covers a single TCR beta chain. What antigen it recognizes has not been identified. One base away there is no much larger clone; base qualities are not given. The receptor library was made with 5' RACE. Sequenced using an Illumina HiSeq 2500. A second roughly 7 to 11 cycle PCR used a sample-barcoded 5' primer and a J-beta primer mix. A unique molecular identifier was introduced onto each TCR beta cDNA molecule by a template-switch 5' adaptor carrying 12 random nucleotides. At least 2.5 million CDR3-containing paired-end reads were obtained from each sample. First-strand cDNA was synthesized from all RNA with the Mint cDNA synthesis kit, primed by a TRBC-specific oligonucleotide. After uracil-DNA glycosylase treatment, a first 18-cycle PCR used universal primers M1SS and BC2_uni_R on all cDNA. The original methods were these. Normalization of each sample was performed by random selection of 1 million high-quality reads, each carrying a distinct molecular identifier. Instead of being binned into consensus sequences, reads with shared molecular identifiers were discarded. MiTCR, run with a Q25 quality threshold and the strictest error-elimination algorithm, handled CDR3 identification, clonotype clustering and error correction. Lower-bound total TCR beta diversity was estimated with a nonparametric unseen species model using Euler transformation. TCRdb applied fastp at Q25 and MiXCR to the public reads, then kept only in-frame beta chains. Duplicate CDR3 protein sequences are folded into a single record with the most common DNA and genes. TCRdb, not the authors, supplied the V and J calls. This sample lists about 1.6 million distinct CDR3 sequences; almost 35% were detected once. The ten largest account for about 10% of the sample.

The data were taken from a study of blood T cells in healthy people across ages (dated by TCRdb to about 2015). In terms of the full investigation: In model experiments, template switching captured about one uniquely barcoded TCR beta cDNA molecule for every two T cells. Using the same blood draw, the study looked at two additional independent replicas of 1 million unique cDNA reads for two donors, one aged 18 to 30 and the other aged 80 or older. Donors of different ages were randomly distributed across sequencing lanes to avoid experimental bias. The donors were divided into four age groups: young (average around 15 years), middle-aged (approximately 41), aged (about 62) and long-lived (roughly 82). The study measured age-related changes in TCR beta repertoire diversity using deep sequencing normalized with unique cDNA molecular identifiers.

Reading from cysteine to phenylalanine, the CDR3 counts 17 amino acids. The CDR3 DNA has 51 bases and is translated from base 1. At the junction V is shortened by 8 bases and J by 0 bases; bases outside the gene matches: 10. Looking up the germline V gene yields CDR1 SGHRS and CDR2 YFSETQ. The study at large found these results: The long-lived group showed more naive CD4+ T cells, fewer expanded clones and increased TCR diversity than the aged group, suggesting age selection. The percentage of naive T cells measured by flow cytometry correlated strongly with observed TCR beta diversity. Observed TCR beta diversity per million T cells fell roughly linearly with age, and a significant reduction was already apparent by age around 40. Because profiling used bulk unsorted PBMCs, naive and antigen-experienced compartments could not be compared conclusively. Because the CMV infection status of the donors was unknown, age-related changes in expanded clonotypes may potentially have been confounded. Total diversity estimates from one million sequenced T cells were considered lower bounds and underestimates.

Systemically healthy Caucasian individuals from Russia, approximately 39 in total and aged roughly 6 to 90 years, were included as donors. Each donor gave around 9 milliliters of peripheral blood, collected into EDTA-treated Vacutainer tubes. PBMCs were isolated by Ficoll-Paque density-gradient centrifugation, with at least 7 million obtained per sample. Trizol reagent was used to extract total RNA from the PBMCs, yielding at least 6 micrograms per sample. For every donor, an aliquot of PBMCs went through flow cytometry to measure the percentages of naive CD45RAhigh/CD27high T cells. The V gene is TRBV5-1 and the J gene is TRBJ2-3; a stretch of 12 junction bases matches TRBD2. This TCR was recovered from a woman in her 30s in good health. The sequencing input was blood. CDR3 reads: CASRGTSGSPSTDTQYF. The base sequence is TGCGCCAGTAGAGGGACTAGCGGGTCCCCTAGCACAGATACGCAGTATTTT. With the rest looked up from the reference TRBV5-1 and TRBJ2-3 genes rather than sequenced, the full variable domain is KAGVTQTPRYLIKTRGQQVTLSCSPISGHRSVSWYQQTPGQGLQFLFEYFSETQRNKGNFPGRFSGRQFSNSRSEMNVSTLELGDSALYLCASRGTSGSPSTDTQYFGPGTRLTVL.